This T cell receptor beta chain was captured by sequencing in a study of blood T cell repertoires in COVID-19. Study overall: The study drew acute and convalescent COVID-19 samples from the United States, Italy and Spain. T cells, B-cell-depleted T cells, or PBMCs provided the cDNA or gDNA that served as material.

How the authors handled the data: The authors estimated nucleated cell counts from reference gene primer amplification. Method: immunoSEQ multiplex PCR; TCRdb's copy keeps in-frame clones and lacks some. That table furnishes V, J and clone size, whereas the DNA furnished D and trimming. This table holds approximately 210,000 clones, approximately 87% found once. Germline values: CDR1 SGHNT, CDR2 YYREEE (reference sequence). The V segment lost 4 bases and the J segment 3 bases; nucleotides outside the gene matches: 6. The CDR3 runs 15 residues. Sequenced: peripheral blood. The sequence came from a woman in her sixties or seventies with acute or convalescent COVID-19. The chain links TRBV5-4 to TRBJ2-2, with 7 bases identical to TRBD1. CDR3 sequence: CASSPETGHTGELFF. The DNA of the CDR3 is TGTGCCAGCAGCCCTGAGACAGGGCACACCGGGGAGCTGTTTTTT.